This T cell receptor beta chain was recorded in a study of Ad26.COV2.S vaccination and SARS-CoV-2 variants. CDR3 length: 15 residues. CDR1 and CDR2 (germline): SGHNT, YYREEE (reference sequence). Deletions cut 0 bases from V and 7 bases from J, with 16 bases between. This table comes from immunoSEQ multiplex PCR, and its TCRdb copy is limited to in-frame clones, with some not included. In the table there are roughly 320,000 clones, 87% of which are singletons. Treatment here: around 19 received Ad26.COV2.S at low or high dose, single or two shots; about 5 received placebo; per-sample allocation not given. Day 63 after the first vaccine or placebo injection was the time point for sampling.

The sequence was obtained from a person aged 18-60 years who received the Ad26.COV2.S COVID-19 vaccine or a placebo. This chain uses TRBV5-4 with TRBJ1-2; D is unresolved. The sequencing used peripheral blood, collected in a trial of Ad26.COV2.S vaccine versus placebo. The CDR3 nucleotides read TGTGCCAGCAGCTTGGAGACCCCCTACTGGGGTGGCTACACCTTC. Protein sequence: CASSLETPYWGGYTF.